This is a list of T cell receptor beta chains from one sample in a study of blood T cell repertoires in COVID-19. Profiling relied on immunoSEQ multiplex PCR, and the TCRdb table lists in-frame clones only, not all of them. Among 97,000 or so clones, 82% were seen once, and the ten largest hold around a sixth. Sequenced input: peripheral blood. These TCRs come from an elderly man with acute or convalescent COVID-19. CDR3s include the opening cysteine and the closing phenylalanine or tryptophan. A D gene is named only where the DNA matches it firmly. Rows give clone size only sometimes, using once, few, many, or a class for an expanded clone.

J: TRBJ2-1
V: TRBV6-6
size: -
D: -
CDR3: CASSRKQGNYNEQFF
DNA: TGTGCCAGCAGCCGAAAACAGGGAAATTACAATGAGCAGTTCTTC

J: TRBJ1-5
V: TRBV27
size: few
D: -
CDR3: CASGDYNQPQHF
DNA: TGTGCCAGCGGGGACTACAATCAGCCCCAGCATTTT

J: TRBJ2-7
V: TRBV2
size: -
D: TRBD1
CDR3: CASGAGTGGTEQYF
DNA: TGTGCCAGCGGAGCCGGGACAGGGGGCACCGAGCAGTACTTC

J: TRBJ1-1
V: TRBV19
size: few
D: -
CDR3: CASRGGITEAFF
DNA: TGTGCCAGTAGGGGGGGGATCACTGAAGCTTTCTTT

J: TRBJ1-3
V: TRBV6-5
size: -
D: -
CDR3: CASKRRGGGGNTIYF
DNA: TGTGCCAGCAAACGAAGGGGTGGGGGCGGAAACACCATATATTTT

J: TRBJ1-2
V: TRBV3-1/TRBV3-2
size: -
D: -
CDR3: CASSQVDSRSGYGYTF
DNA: TGTGCCAGCAGCCAAGTTGACAGCCGTTCTGGATATGGCTACACCTTC

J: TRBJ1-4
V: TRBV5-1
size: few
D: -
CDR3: CASRKGPTGNEKLFF
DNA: TGCGCCAGCAGGAAGGGGCCGACCGGAAATGAAAAACTGTTTTTT

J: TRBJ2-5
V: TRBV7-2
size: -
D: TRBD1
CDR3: CASSLWGQGAEETQYF
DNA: TGTGCCAGCAGCCTTTGGGGACAGGGGGCTGAAGAGACCCAGTACTTC

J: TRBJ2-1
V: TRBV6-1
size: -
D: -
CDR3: CASSEALGVTYNEQFF
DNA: TGTGCCAGCAGTGAAGCGCTCGGGGTGACCTACAATGAGCAGTTCTTC

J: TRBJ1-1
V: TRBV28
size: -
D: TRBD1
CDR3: CASSGKGAGLNTEAFF
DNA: TGTGCCAGCAGTGGTAAGGGGGCTGGGCTGAACACTGAAGCTTTCTTT

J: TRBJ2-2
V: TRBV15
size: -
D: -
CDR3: CATSRDPQGNTGELFF
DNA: TGTGCCACCAGCAGAGATCCACAGGGAAACACCGGGGAGCTGTTTTTT

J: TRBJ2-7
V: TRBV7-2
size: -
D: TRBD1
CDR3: CASSLGGGPYEQYF
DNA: TGTGCCAGCAGCTTAGGAGGGGGCCCCTACGAGCAGTACTTC

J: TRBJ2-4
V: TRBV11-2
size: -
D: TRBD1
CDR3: CASSTTGARVQYF
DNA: TGTGCCAGCAGCACGACAGGGGCTAGGGTTCAGTACTTC

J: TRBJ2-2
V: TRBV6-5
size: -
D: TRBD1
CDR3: CASLIRQGATGELFF
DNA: TGTGCCAGCCTCATCCGACAGGGGGCCACCGGGGAGCTGTTTTTT

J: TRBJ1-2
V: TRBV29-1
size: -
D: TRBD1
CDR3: CSVRDRGFDGYTF
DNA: TGCAGCGTCCGGGACAGGGGATTTGATGGCTACACCTTC

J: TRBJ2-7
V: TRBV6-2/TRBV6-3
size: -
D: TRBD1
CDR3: CASSPDRGLINEQYF
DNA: TGTGCCAGCAGTCCCGACAGGGGGCTTATTAACGAGCAGTACTTC

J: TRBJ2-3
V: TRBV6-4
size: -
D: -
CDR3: CASSVGYGTDTQYF
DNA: TGTGCCAGCAGTGTGGGCTACGGCACAGATACGCAGTATTTT

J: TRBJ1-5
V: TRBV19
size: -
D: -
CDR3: CASSSHRLNQPQHF
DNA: TGTGCCAGTAGTTCTCACAGGCTTAATCAGCCCCAGCATTTT

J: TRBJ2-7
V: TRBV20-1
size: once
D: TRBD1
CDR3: CSASLPQGAREQYF
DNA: TGCAGTGCTAGTCTACCGCAGGGGGCGCGGGAGCAGTACTTC

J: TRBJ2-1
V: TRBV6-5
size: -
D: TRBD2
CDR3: CASAPGGVFYNEQFF
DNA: TGTGCCAGTGCCCCGGGGGGGGTTTTCTACAATGAGCAGTTCTTC

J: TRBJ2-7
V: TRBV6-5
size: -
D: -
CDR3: CATWTDRTYEQYF
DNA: TGTGCCACCTGGACAGACAGGACCTACGAGCAGTACTTC

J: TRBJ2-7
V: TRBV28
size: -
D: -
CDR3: CASNPLGRSYEQYF
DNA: TGTGCCAGCAATCCCCTGGGGCGCTCCTACGAGCAGTACTTC

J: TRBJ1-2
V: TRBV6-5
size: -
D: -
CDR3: CASTEIAYGYTF
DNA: TGTGCCAGCACCGAAATAGCGTATGGCTACACCTTC

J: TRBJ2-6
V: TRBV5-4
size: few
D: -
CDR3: CASSSEISGWANVLTF
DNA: TGTGCCAGCAGCTCCGAGATCTCCGGGTGGGCCAACGTCCTGACTTTC

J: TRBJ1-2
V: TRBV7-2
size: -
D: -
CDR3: CASSLGGGSYTF
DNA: TGTGCCAGCAGCTTAGGAGGGGGAAGCTACACCTTC

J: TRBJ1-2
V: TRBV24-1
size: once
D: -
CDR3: CATSDPTGNGYTF
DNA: TGTGCCACCAGTGACCCTACAGGGAATGGCTACACCTTC

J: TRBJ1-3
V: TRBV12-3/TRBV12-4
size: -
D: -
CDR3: CASRVSSGNTIYF
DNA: TGTGCCAGCAGGGTGAGCTCTGGAAACACCATATATTTT

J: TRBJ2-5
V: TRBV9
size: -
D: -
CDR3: CASSRGQQETQYF
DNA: TGTGCCAGCAGCCGAGGACAGCAAGAGACCCAGTACTTC

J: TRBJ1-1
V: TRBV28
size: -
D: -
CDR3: CASYLDIAEAFF
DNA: TGTGCCAGCTATTTAGATATCGCTGAAGCTTTCTTT

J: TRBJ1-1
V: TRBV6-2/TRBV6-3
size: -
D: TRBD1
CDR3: CASSPGTGSGGTEAFF
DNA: TGTGCCAGCAGTCCCGGGACAGGGTCAGGGGGCACTGAAGCTTTCTTT

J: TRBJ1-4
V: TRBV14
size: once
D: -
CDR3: CASGPMGEGNEKLFF
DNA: TGTGCCAGCGGCCCAATGGGGGAGGGTAATGAAAAACTGTTTTTT

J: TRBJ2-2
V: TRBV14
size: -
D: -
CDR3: CASSRQGYGELFF
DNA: TGTGCCAGCAGCCGTCAGGGTTACGGGGAGCTGTTTTTT

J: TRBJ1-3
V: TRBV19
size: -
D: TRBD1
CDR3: CASSIRDSSSGNTIYF
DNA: TGTGCCAGTAGTATCCGGGACAGTTCCTCTGGAAACACCATATATTTT

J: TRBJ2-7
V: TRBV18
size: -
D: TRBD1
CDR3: CASSVEQGAYEQYF
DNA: TGTGCCAGCTCGGTGGAACAGGGGGCTTACGAGCAGTACTTC

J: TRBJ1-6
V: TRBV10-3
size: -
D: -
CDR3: CAISEEVRNSPLHF
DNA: TGTGCCATCAGTGAGGAGGTTAGGAATTCACCCCTCCACTTT

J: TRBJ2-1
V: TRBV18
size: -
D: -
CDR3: CASSPRTAAGYNEQFF
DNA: TGTGCCAGCTCACCACGTACCGCGGCGGGCTACAATGAGCAGTTCTTC

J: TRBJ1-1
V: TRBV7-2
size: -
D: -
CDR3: CASSSQENTEAFF
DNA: TGTGCCAGCAGCTCACAGGAAAACACTGAAGCTTTCTTT

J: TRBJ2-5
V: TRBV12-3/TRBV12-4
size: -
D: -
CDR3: CASMDTNQETQYF
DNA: TGTGCCAGCATGGACACCAACCAAGAGACCCAGTACTTC

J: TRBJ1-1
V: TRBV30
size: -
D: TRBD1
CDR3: CAWRKDRGRAFF
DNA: TGTGCCTGGAGGAAGGACAGGGGAAGAGCTTTCTTT

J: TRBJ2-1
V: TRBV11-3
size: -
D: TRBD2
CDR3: CASSSGTSGINEQFF
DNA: TGTGCCAGCAGCAGCGGGACTAGCGGGATCAATGAGCAGTTCTTC

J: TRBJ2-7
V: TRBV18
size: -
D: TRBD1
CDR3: CASRDSSYEQYF
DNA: TGTGCCAGCCGGGACAGTTCCTACGAGCAGTACTTC

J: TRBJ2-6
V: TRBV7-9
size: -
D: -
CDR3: CASSPDSLGGANVLTF
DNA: TGTGCCAGCAGCCCGGACAGTTTAGGTGGGGCCAACGTCCTGACTTTC

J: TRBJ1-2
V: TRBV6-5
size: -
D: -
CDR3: CASSLRGTGYGYTF
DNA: TGTGCCAGCAGTCTCCGAGGAACTGGGTATGGCTACACCTTC

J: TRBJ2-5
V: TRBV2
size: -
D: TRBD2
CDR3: CASRGGIQGVGTQYF
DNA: TGTGCCAGCAGGGGGGGGATTCAAGGTGTGGGGACCCAGTACTTC

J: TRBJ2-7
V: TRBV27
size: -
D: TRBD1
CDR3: CATRSRGQGSYEQYF
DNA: TGTGCCACTCGATCAAGGGGACAGGGCTCCTACGAGCAGTACTTC

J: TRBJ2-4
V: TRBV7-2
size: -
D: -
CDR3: CASSLLSTNRGAKNIQYF
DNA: TGTGCCAGCAGCTTACTCAGCACAAACCGGGGGGCCAAAAACATTCAGTACTTC

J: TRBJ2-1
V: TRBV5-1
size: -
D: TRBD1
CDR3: CASSSSGTGGNEQFF
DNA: TGCGCCAGCAGCTCATCCGGGACAGGGGGGAATGAGCAGTTCTTC

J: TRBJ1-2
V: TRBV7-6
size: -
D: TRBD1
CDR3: CASSPTPGQGATGYGYTF
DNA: TGTGCCAGCAGCCCCACCCCGGGACAGGGGGCCACGGGCTATGGCTACACCTTC

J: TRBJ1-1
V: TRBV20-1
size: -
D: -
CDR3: CSVNGNTEAFF
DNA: TGCAGTGTCAACGGGAACACTGAAGCTTTCTTT